Following are 10 T cell receptor beta chains from one sample sequenced in a study of T cells in Graves' hyperthyroidism and ophthalmopathy. RNA transcripts served as the template for amplifying TCR beta CDR3 regions. Researchers ran a first-round RT-PCR on the TCR CDR3 using the HTBI primer set. TCRdb re-called the multiplex PCR reads through MiXCR, storing one row per CDR3 protein. The sample lists 700,000 to 950,000 distinct CDR3 sequences; 30% to 40% were seen once. Specimen: blood. These receptors were obtained from a middle-aged woman with Graves' hyperthyroidism.

This sequence joins TRBV10-3 and TRBJ1-4; D possibly corresponds to TRBD1 (6 bases). CDR1 and CDR2 (germline): ENHRY, SYGVKD. Trimming left V 6 bases short and J 5 bases short, with 16 bases between. CDR3 size: 15 residues. This CDR3 reads CAIRRTGTLNEKLFF. The CDR3, as DNA: TGTGCCATCAGACGTACAGGGACGTTAAATGAAAAACTGTTTTTT.

In this sample, this clonotype turned up many times. This chain connects TRBV28 to TRBJ1-1; 9 nucleotides line up with TRBD1. This CDR3 spans 13 amino acids. CDR1 MDHEN and CDR2 SYDVKM come from the germline V gene. The V segment lost 6 bases and the J segment 4 bases; nucleotides outside the gene matches: 3. This chain's CDR3 is CASRGQGITEAFF. Written as DNA, the CDR3 is TGTGCCAGCAGAGGACAGGGGATCACTGAAGCTTTCTTT.

The rearrangement uses TRBV7-9 and TRBJ2-2; D is unresolved. There are 13 residues in the CDR3. The germline V and J ends were trimmed by 5 bases and 5 bases, with 9 bases remaining between them. From germline, CDR1 is SEHNR and CDR2 FQNEAQ (reference sequence). The CDR3 loop is CASSRVETGELFF. CDR3 DNA: TGTGCCAGCAGCCGAGTGGAGACCGGGGAGCTGTTTTTT.

A remark on this clonotype: Its ends do not fully match the called genes, so a read error is possible. The chain couples TRBV5-1 to TRBJ1-5; maybe TRBD1 (5 bases). The CDR3 loop spans 14 amino acids. Germline V lookup: CDR1 SGHRS, CDR2 YFSETQ. The CDR3 DNA reads TGTGCCAGCAGCTTGGGGGTTGCCAATCAGCCCCAGCATTTT. Translation gives CASSLGVANQPQHF.

Regarding this clonotype: This may arise from a read error, as a much more abundant clone is one base away. The V gene is TRBV20-1, the J gene TRBJ1-2; D call uncertain. The germline V gene encodes CDR1 DFQATT and CDR2 SNEGSKA (reference sequence). CDR3 size: 11 residues. The DNA for the CDR3 is TGCAGTGCTAAAGGGAACTATGGCTGCACCTTC. Translation gives CSAKGNYGCTF.

V gene TRBV10-3 combines with J gene TRBJ2-7, with D possibly being TRBD1 or TRBD2 (5 bases each). With 5 bases removed from V and 6 bases from J, the gap between germline ends came to 14 bases. CDR3 length equals 13 residues. Germline assignment: CDR1 ENHRY and CDR2 SYGVKD. CDR3 protein: CAISRYTRGEQYF. DNA of the CDR3: TGTGCCATCAGTAGGTATACTAGGGGCGAGCAGTACTTC.

This clonotype was picked up many times. V is TRBV6-2 or TRBV6-3 and J is TRBJ2-7; D gene unclear. Germline-derived CDR1 and CDR2 are MNHEY and SVGEGT. V dropped 5 bases and J dropped 3 bases, with 5 bases sitting between them. The CDR3 is made up of 11 amino acids. The CDR3 sequence is CASSEHYEQYF. The CDR3 DNA is TGTGCCAGCAGTGAACACTACGAGCAGTACTTC.

This clonotype was counted ten times or more. J is TRBJ1-1 and V is TRBV15; D perhaps matches TRBD1 (6 bases). V was clipped by 1 base and J by 4 bases, with 13 bases between them. Germline values: CDR1 LNHNV, CDR2 YYDKDF (reference sequence). The CDR3 is made up of 15 amino acids. The CDR3 is CATSRAPGASTEAFF. In DNA, the CDR3 is TGTGCCACCAGCAGAGCCCCAGGGGCGAGCACTGAAGCTTTCTTT.

This clonotype was counted between two and nine times. This chain connects TRBV12-3 or TRBV12-4 to TRBJ2-6, with D possibly being TRBD1 or TRBD2 (5 bases each). The CDR3 has 18 residues. V shed 4 bases and J shed 0 bases, with 16 bases lying between them. The CDR3 DNA reads TGTGCCAGCAGTTACTCGTGGGACGAAACCTCTGGGGCCAACGTCCTGACTTTC. Its translation: CASSYSWDETSGANVLTF.

This clonotype has a handful of counts. J is TRBJ1-1 and V is TRBV20-1; TRBD1 is a possible D gene (6 bases). Germline V gene lookup returns CDR1 DFQATT and CDR2 SNEGSKA (reference sequence). This CDR3 contains 12 residues. Deletions cut 6 bases from V and 2 bases from J, with 10 bases between. The CDR3 coding sequence is TGCAGTGCCCTGGGGGCCAACACTGAAGCTTTCTTT. It yields the protein CSALGANTEAFF.